The rows below give T cell receptor beta chains drawn from one sample of a study of blood T cell repertoires in COVID-19. TCRdb keeps only in-frame clones here, not all; method: immunoSEQ multiplex PCR. This sample carries fewer than 250,000 clones, approximately 84% of them seen once, and the ten largest clones take about 4%. Specimen: peripheral blood. The receptor source for this set is a man over 45 with acute or convalescent COVID-19. Each CDR3 is given with its conserved first and last residue. A D gene is named only where the DNA matches it firmly. The size field is filled for only some rows; it gives once, few, many or a size class.

V: TRBV7-2; J: TRBJ2-1; size: .; D: .; CDR3: CASSFDSNNEQFF; DNA: TGTGCCAGCAGCTTTGACAGTAACAATGAGCAGTTCTTC
V: TRBV6-5; J: TRBJ2-3; size: .; D: .; CDR3: CAVRGPGTDTQYF; DNA: TGTGCCGTAAGGGGTCCCGGCACAGATACGCAGTATTTT
V: TRBV6-5; J: TRBJ1-2; size: .; D: .; CDR3: CASSSDRPIYGYTF; DNA: TGTGCCAGCAGTTCAGACAGGCCGATCTATGGCTACACCTTC
V: TRBV6-5; J: TRBJ1-1; size: .; D: TRBD1; CDR3: CASRQQGALSTEAFF; DNA: TGTGCCAGCAGGCAACAGGGGGCGCTTAGTACTGAAGCTTTCTTT
V: TRBV3-1/TRBV3-2; J: TRBJ2-7; size: .; D: .; CDR3: CASSQDAQGLGEQYF; DNA: TGTGCCAGCAGCCAAGACGCTCAGGGGCTAGGCGAGCAGTACTTC
V: TRBV18; J: TRBJ1-2; size: .; D: .; CDR3: CASSRTENYGYTF; DNA: TGTGCCAGCTCACGGACAGAGAATTATGGCTACACCTTC
V: TRBV19; J: TRBJ1-5; size: .; D: TRBD1; CDR3: CASSISGQGRQPQHF; DNA: TGTGCCAGTAGTATTTCCGGACAGGGGCGGCAGCCCCAGCATTTT
V: TRBV7-8; J: TRBJ2-7; size: .; D: .; CDR3: CASSLGFGGSYEQYF; DNA: TGTGCCAGCAGCCTAGGATTCGGGGGTTCCTACGAGCAGTACTTC
V: TRBV25-1; J: TRBJ1-1; size: many; D: .; CDR3: CASSEWLADTEAFF; DNA: TGTGCCAGCAGTGAATGGCTGGCGGACACTGAAGCTTTCTTT
V: TRBV6-6; J: TRBJ2-3; size: .; D: .; CDR3: CASSYLPSPSTDTQYF; DNA: TGTGCCAGCAGTTATCTCCCTAGTCCTAGCACAGATACGCAGTATTTT
V: TRBV30; J: TRBJ1-4; size: few; D: .; CDR3: CAWSVTGEKLFF; DNA: TGTGCCTGGAGTGTGACAGGAGAAAAACTGTTTTTT
V: TRBV12-3/TRBV12-4; J: TRBJ2-7; size: .; D: .; CDR3: CASRDSQGYEQYF; DNA: TGTGCCAGCAGAGATAGCCAGGGATACGAGCAGTACTTC
V: TRBV28; J: TRBJ2-7; size: .; D: .; CDR3: CASTNQYEQYF; DNA: TGTGCCAGCACCAACCAGTACGAGCAGTACTTC
V: TRBV5-1; J: TRBJ2-3; size: .; D: TRBD1; CDR3: CASSSDRASTDTQYF; DNA: TGCGCCAGCAGCTCGGACAGGGCTAGCACAGATACGCAGTATTTT
V: TRBV2; J: TRBJ2-1; size: .; D: TRBD2; CDR3: CASRDLTSINEQFF; DNA: TGTGCCAGCAGAGATTTGACTAGCATCAATGAGCAGTTCTTC
V: TRBV12-3/TRBV12-4; J: TRBJ1-5; size: .; D: .; CDR3: CASSLRGGPQHF; DNA: TGTGCCAGCAGTTTAAGGGGCGGACCCCAGCATTTT
V: TRBV10-2; J: TRBJ1-2; size: .; D: TRBD1; CDR3: CASNPGQGNGYTF; DNA: TGCGCCAGCAATCCGGGACAGGGGAATGGCTACACCTTC
V: TRBV6-5; J: TRBJ2-7; size: .; D: TRBD2; CDR3: CASSGTSGGHYEQYF; DNA: TGTGCCAGCAGCGGGACTAGCGGGGGACACTACGAGCAGTACTTC
V: TRBV5-1; J: TRBJ2-7; size: .; D: .; CDR3: CASSPAAASYEQYF; DNA: TGCGCCAGCAGCCCCGCGGCCGCCTCCTACGAGCAGTACTTC
V: TRBV24-1; J: TRBJ2-5; size: .; D: TRBD2; CDR3: CATSWGLAGVTSQETQYF; DNA: TGTGCCACCAGTTGGGGACTAGCGGGGGTGACCTCCCAAGAGACCCAGTACTTC
V: TRBV5-1; J: TRBJ1-2; size: .; D: TRBD1; CDR3: CASSLASGQGSYGYTF; DNA: TGCGCCAGCAGCTTGGCGTCCGGACAGGGAAGCTATGGCTACACCTTC
V: TRBV7-6; J: TRBJ2-1; size: .; D: .; CDR3: CASSFFEGYNEQFF; DNA: TGTGCCAGCAGCTTTTTTGAGGGCTACAATGAGCAGTTCTTC
V: TRBV30; J: TRBJ2-2; size: .; D: TRBD1; CDR3: CAWSVAGGTGELFF; DNA: TGTGCCTGGAGTGTGGCAGGGGGTACCGGGGAGCTGTTTTTT
V: TRBV25-1; J: TRBJ2-7; size: .; D: .; CDR3: CASSEPGGRSYEQYF; DNA: TGTGCCAGCAGTGAACCGGGGGGCCGATCCTACGAGCAGTACTTC
V: TRBV6-5; J: TRBJ1-4; size: .; D: .; CDR3: CASSYSSTTNEKLFF; DNA: TGTGCCAGCAGTTACTCATCAACAACTAATGAAAAACTGTTTTTT
V: TRBV7-6; J: TRBJ1-2; size: .; D: .; CDR3: CASSFTPGGDTNYGYTF; DNA: TGTGCCAGCAGCTTTACTCCCGGGGGGGACACTAACTATGGCTACACCTTC
V: TRBV29-1; J: TRBJ2-7; size: .; D: TRBD1; CDR3: CSVEDWDRGYEQYF; DNA: TGCAGCGTTGAAGATTGGGACAGGGGCTACGAGCAGTACTTC